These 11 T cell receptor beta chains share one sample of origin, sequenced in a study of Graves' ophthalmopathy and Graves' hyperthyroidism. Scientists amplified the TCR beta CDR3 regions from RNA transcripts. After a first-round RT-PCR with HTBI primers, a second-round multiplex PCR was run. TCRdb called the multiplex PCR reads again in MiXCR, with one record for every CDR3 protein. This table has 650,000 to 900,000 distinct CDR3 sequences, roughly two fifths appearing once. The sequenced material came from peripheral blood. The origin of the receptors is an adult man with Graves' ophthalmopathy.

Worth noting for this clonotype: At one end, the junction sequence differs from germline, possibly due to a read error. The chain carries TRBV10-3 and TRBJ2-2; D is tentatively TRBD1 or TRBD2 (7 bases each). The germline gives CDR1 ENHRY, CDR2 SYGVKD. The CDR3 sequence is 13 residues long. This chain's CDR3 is CASRQGGTGELLF. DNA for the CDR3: TGTGCCAGCCGACAGGGAGGGACCGGGGAGCTGCTTTTT.

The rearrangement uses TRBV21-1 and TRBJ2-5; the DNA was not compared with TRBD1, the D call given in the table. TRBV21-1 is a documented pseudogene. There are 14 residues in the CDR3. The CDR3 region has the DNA TGTGCCAGCAGCACGAACAGGGGTGGGGAGACCCAGTACTTC. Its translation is CASSTNRGGETQYF.

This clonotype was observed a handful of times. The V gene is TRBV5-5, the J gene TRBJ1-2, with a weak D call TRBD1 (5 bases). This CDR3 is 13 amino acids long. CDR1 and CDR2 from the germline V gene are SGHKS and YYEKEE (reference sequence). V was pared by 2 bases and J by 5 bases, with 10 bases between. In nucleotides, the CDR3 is TGTGCCAGCAGCTTTCGGGGCTCTTATGGCTACACCTTC. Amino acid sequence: CASSFRGSYGYTF.

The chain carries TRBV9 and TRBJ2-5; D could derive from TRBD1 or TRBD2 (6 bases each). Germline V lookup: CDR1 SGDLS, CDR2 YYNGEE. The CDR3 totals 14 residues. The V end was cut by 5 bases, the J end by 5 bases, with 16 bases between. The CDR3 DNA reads TGTGCCAGCAGTTTTGACGGGGGCGATGAGACCCAGTACTTC. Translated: CASSFDGGDETQYF.

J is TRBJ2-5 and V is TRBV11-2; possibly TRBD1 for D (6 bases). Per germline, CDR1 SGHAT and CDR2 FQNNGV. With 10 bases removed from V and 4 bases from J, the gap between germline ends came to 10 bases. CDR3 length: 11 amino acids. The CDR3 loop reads CATSTGETQYF. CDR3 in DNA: TGTGCCACTTCGACAGGAGAGACCCAGTACTTC.

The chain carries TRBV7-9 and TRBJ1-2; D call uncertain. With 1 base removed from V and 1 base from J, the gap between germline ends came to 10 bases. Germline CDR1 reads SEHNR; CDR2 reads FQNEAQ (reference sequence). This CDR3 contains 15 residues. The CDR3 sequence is CASSLGGVGNYGYTF. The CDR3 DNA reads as TGTGCCAGCAGCTTAGGTGGTGTAGGTAACTATGGCTACACCTTC.

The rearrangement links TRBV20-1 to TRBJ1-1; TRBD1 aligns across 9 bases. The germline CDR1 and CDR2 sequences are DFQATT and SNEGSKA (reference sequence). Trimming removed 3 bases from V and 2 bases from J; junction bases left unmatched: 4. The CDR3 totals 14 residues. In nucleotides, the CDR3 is TGCAGTGCTAGGGGGACAGGGCTAAACACTGAAGCTTTCTTT. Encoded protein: CSARGTGLNTEAFF.

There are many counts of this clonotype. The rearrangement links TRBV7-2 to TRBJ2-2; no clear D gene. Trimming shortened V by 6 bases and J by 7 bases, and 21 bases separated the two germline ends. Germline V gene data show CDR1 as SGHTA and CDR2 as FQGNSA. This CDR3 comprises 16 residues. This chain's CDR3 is CASRKDVPASGGELFF. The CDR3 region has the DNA TGTGCCAGCAGAAAAGACGTACCCGCGAGTGGCGGGGAGCTGTTTTTT.

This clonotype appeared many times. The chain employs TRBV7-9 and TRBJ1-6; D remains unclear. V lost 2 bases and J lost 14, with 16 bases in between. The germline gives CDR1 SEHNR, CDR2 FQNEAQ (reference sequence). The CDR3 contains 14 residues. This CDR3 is CASSLKARPNSLHF. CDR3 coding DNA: TGTGCCAGCAGCTTAAAGGCCCGACCCAATTCCCTCCACTTT.

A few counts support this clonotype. CDR3 coding DNA: TGTGCCAGCAGCGGGAGGAACGGGGAGCTGTTTTTT. Amino acids: CASSGRNGELFF. J is TRBJ2-2 and V is TRBV7-9, with D perhaps TRBD2 (6 bases). The CDR3 is 12 amino acids. Germline V gene lookup returns CDR1 SEHNR and CDR2 FQNEAQ (reference sequence). V gave up 5 bases and J gave up 7 bases, with 8 bases separating them.

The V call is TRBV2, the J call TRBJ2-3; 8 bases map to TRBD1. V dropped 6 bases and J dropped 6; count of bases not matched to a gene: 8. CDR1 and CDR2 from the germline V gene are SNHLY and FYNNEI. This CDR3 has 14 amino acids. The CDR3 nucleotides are TGTGCCAGCAGGGACTCAGGGGGCGTGGATACGCAGTATTTT. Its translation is CASRDSGGVDTQYF.